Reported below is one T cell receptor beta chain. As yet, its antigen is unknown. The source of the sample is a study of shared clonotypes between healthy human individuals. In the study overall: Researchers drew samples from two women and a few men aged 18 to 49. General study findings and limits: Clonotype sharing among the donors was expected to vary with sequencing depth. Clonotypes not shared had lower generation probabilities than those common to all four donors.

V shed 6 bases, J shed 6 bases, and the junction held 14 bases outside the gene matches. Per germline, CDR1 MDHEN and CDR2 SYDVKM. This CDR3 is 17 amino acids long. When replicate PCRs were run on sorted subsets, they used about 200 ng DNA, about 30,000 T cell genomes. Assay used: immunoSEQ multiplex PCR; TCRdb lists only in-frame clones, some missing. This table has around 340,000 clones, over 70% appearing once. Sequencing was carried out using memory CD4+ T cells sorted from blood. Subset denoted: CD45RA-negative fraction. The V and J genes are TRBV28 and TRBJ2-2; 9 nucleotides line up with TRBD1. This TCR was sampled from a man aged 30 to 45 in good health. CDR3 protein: CASRVTGGKYNAGELFF. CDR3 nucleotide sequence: TGTGCCAGCAGGGTTACAGGGGGCAAATACAACGCCGGGGAGCTGTTTTTT.